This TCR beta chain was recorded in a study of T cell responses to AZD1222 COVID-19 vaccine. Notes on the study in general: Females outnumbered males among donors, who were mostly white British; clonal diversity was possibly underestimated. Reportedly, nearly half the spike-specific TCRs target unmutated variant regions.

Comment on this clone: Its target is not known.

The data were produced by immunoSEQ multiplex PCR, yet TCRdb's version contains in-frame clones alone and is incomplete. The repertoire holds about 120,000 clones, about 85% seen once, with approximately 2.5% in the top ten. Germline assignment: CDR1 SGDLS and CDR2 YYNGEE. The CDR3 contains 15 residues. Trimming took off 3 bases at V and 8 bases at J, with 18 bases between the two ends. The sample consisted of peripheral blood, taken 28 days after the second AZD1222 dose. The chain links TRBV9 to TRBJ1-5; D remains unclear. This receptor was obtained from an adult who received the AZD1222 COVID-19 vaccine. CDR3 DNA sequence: TGTGCCAGCAGCGGTTCCGACGGAGCATGGGAGCCCCAGCATTTT. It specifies CASSGSDGAWEPQHF.